Shown below are 22 T cell receptor beta chains from a single sample sequenced in a study of blood T cell repertoires in COVID-19. TCRdb keeps only in-frame clones here, not all; method: immunoSEQ multiplex PCR. This table has approximately 240,000 clones, roughly 83% appearing once. Sequencing was performed on PBMCs or T cells enriched from blood (not recorded which). The receptor source for this set is a woman aged 40 to 55 with acute COVID-19.

The chain carries TRBV25-1 and TRBJ2-1, with D perhaps given as TRBD1 or TRBD2 (6 bases each). V dropped 6 bases and J dropped 4 bases, with 16 bases sitting between them. There are 15 residues in the CDR3. In germline, CDR1 is MGHDK, CDR2 SYGVNS. CDR3 nucleotides: TGTGCCAGCAGCGAAGGGGGGTTTTCGTACAATGAGCAGTTCTTC. This sequence encodes CASSEGGFSYNEQFF. Full variable domain (missing parts from reference TRBV25-1 and TRBJ2-1): EADIYQTPRYLVIGTGKKITLECSQTMGHDKMYWYQQDPGMELHLIHYSYGVNSTEKGDLSSESTVSRIRTEHFPLTLESARPSHTSQYLCASSEGGFSYNEQFFGPGTRLTVL.

This clone has more than one count but fewer than ten. This sequence joins TRBV4-3 and TRBJ2-1, with TRBD2 matching over 11 bases. V shed 0 bases, J shed 0 bases, and the junction held 10 bases outside the gene matches. This CDR3 is 20 amino acids long. Germline assignment: CDR1 LGHNA and CDR2 YSLEER. CDR3 region: CASSQDPVAGGLSSYNEQFF. In DNA form, the CDR3 reads TGCGCCAGCAGCCAAGATCCGGTAGCGGGGGGGTTAAGCTCCTACAATGAGCAGTTCTTC.

The chain links TRBV29-1 to TRBJ1-1; D uncertain. The V and J ends lost 2 bases and 1 base respectively, with 14 bases between them. The CDR3 totals 15 residues. Per germline, CDR1 SQVTM and CDR2 ANQGSEA. The CDR3 sequence is CSVEFSGAGNTEAFF. CDR3 nucleotides: TGCAGCGTTGAATTCTCAGGCGCAGGGAACACTGAAGCTTTCTTT.

The genes are TRBV28 and TRBJ2-1; 12 bases fit TRBD1. The germline V gene encodes CDR1 MDHEN and CDR2 SYDVKM. The J segment lost 4 bases and the V segment lost 5 bases, leaving 6 bases of the junction unmatched. This CDR3 has 16 amino acids. Here the CDR3 reads CASSDWDRGPYNEQFF. The DNA for the CDR3 is TGTGCCAGCAGTGACTGGGACAGGGGGCCATACAATGAGCAGTTCTTC.

V gene TRBV27 combines with J gene TRBJ2-1; TRBD1 might be the D (6 bases). Looked up from germline, CDR1 is MNHEY and CDR2 is SMNVEV (reference sequence). The CDR3 has 15 residues. V was cut by 6 bases and J by 2 bases, with 14 bases left in between. CDR3 sequence (DNA): TGTGCCAGCAGCACTTCCGGGACACCCTACAATGAGCAGTTCTTC. Translation gives CASSTSGTPYNEQFF.

The rearrangement joins TRBV14 to TRBJ1-1, with a possible D match to TRBD1 (6 bases). Between the trimmed V and J ends, which lost 4 bases and 3 bases, there was a span of 12 bases. The CDR3 is made up of 14 amino acids. Germline CDR1 SGHDN, CDR2 FVKESK. CDR3 loop: CASSPPDSHTEAFF. The CDR3 bases are TGTGCCAGCAGCCCCCCGGACAGCCACACTGAAGCTTTCTTT.

The chain links TRBV4-1 to TRBJ1-1; a weak D match, TRBD1 (5 bases). V was cut by 5 bases and J by 5 bases, with 15 bases left in between. Germline CDR1 reads MGHRA; CDR2 reads YSYEKL. The CDR3 contains 14 residues. CDR3 in amino acids: CASSVDISGTEAFF. The CDR3 region has the DNA TGCGCCAGCAGCGTGGACATCTCAGGGACTGAAGCTTTCTTT.

CDR3 in DNA: TGTGCCAGCAGCCAAGCTTTCTCAGGGCAAGAGCAGTACTTC. Its translation is CASSQAFSGQEQYF. The rearrangement links TRBV14 to TRBJ2-7, with a weak D call TRBD1 (5 bases). Looked up from germline, CDR1 is SGHDN and CDR2 is FVKESK. Trimming pared 1 base from V and 7 bases from J, leaving 14 bases between. This CDR3 contains 14 residues. The whole variable domain, remainder taken from reference TRBV14 and TRBJ2-7, is EAGVTQFPSHSVIEKGQTVTLRCDPISGHDNLYWYRRVMGKEIKFLLHFVKESKQDESGMPNNRFLAERTGGTYSTLKVQPAELEDSGVYFCASSQAFSGQEQYFGPGTRLTVT.

In nucleotides, the CDR3 is TGTGCCAGCAGTGGAGGACAGTTTTATACGATGAACACTGAAGCTTTCTTT. Translated, it gives CASSGGQFYTMNTEAFF. The J gene is TRBJ1-1, the V gene TRBV6-2 or TRBV6-3; D possibly corresponds to TRBD1 (6 bases). V was trimmed by 5 bases and J by 0 bases, leaving 19 bases between them. This CDR3 contains 17 residues. Germline-derived CDR1 and CDR2 are MNHEY and SVGEGT.

The chain uses TRBV29-1 and TRBJ2-1; 8 bases fit TRBD2. Unmatched junction bases numbered 7, after V lost 5 bases and J lost 7 bases. CDR1 is SQVTM, CDR2 ANQGSEA, per germline. This CDR3 is 13 amino acids long. CDR3 sequence: CSVSAGDGNEQFF. DNA of the CDR3: TGCAGCGTTTCAGCGGGAGATGGGAATGAGCAGTTCTTC.

V gene TRBV3-1 (or the pseudogene TRBV3-2) combines with J gene TRBJ2-1, with 10 bases that match TRBD2. Germline CDR1 and CDR2: LGHDT and YNNKEL (reference sequence). After removal of 5 bases from V and 3 bases from J, the junction contained 7 bases not matched to a gene. This CDR3 is 16 amino acids long. CDR3 sequence (DNA): TGTGCCAGCAGCGAAAGCGGGAGGGCCCTCTACAATGAGCAGTTCTTC. It specifies CASSESGRALYNEQFF.

This rearrangement joins TRBV3-1 (or the pseudogene TRBV3-2) to TRBJ1-1; D gene ambiguous. Germline CDR1 LGHDT, CDR2 YNNKEL (reference sequence). The CDR3 spans 14 residues. V was cut by 0 bases and J by 2 bases, with 7 bases left in between. CDR3 loop: CASSQDPLNTEAFF. In nucleotides, the CDR3 is TGTGCCAGCAGCCAAGATCCTCTCAACACTGAAGCTTTCTTT.

This chain joins TRBV27 and TRBJ1-6; D is possibly TRBD1 (5 bases). Per the germline V gene, CDR1 is MNHEY and CDR2 is SMNVEV (reference sequence). This CDR3 contains 16 residues. With 0 bases removed from V and 7 bases from J, the gap between germline ends came to 13 bases. The CDR3, as DNA: TGTGCCAGCAGTTTATCGGCGGGGACGTCCAATTCACCCCTCCACTTT. This codes for CASSLSAGTSNSPLHF.

The chain has TRBV6-5 and TRBJ1-1; perhaps TRBD1 as D (6 bases). This CDR3 spans 15 amino acids. Germline V gene lookup returns CDR1 MNHEY and CDR2 SVGAGI. Trimming pared 7 bases from V and 2 bases from J, leaving 17 bases between. CDR3 loop: CASKLQGKGNTEAFF. Here the CDR3 DNA reads TGTGCCAGCAAATTACAGGGAAAGGGAAACACTGAAGCTTTCTTT.

The rearrangement uses TRBV28 and TRBJ2-5, with a tentative D call TRBD2 (6 bases). This CDR3 spans 16 amino acids. Deletions cut 5 bases from V and 5 bases from J, with 21 bases between. CDR1 is MDHEN and CDR2 is SYDVKM in the germline V gene. CDR3 in amino acids: CASSTSGGNPRETQYF. The CDR3 DNA follows: TGTGCCAGCAGTACCTCGGGCGGGAACCCCCGGGAGACCCAGTACTTC.

This chain's CDR3 is CASTPGRGGRSWEQYF. DNA for the CDR3: TGTGCCAGCACCCCGGGACGGGGTGGGAGGTCATGGGAGCAGTACTTC. The chain uses TRBV6-2 or TRBV6-3 and TRBJ2-7, with TRBD2 as a possible D gene (6 bases). There are 16 residues in the CDR3. Looked up from germline, CDR1 is MNHEY and CDR2 is SVGEGT. The V gene lost 7 bases and the J gene lost 7 bases, with 26 bases spanning the gap.

J is TRBJ2-1 and V is TRBV19; D is possibly TRBD2 (6 bases). CDR1 is LNHDA and CDR2 is SQIVND in the germline V gene (reference sequence). The CDR3 has 17 amino acids. Trimming shortened V by 6 bases and J by 0 bases, and 18 bases separated the two germline ends. The CDR3 DNA sequence: TGTGCCAGTAGCCTCACCATAGCGGATCACTCCTACAATGAGCAGTTCTTC. This sequence encodes CASSLTIADHSYNEQFF.

V gene TRBV24-1 combines with J gene TRBJ1-2, with 7 bases fitting TRBD1. The CDR3 sequence is 14 residues long. In germline, CDR1 is KGHDR, CDR2 SFDVKD. Trimming took 4 bases from V and 8 from J; bases not matched to a gene: 9. In DNA, the CDR3 is TGTGCCACCAGTGACCCTGGACAGGAAGTCGGCTACACCTTC. It is translated as CATSDPGQEVGYTF.

J is TRBJ2-1 and V is TRBV7-9; 8 bases map to TRBD2. From germline, CDR1 is SEHNR and CDR2 FQNEAQ (reference sequence). The CDR3 runs to 15 residues. The junction had 11 bases not matched to a gene; V was cut back by 5 bases and J by 8 bases. The chain's CDR3 is CASSEGRGGLYEQFF. DNA of the CDR3: TGTGCCAGCAGCGAGGGCCGGGGGGGCCTTTATGAGCAGTTCTTC.

The chain has TRBV20-1 and TRBJ1-1, with D maybe TRBD1 (5 bases). This CDR3 has 11 amino acids. Germline-derived CDR1 and CDR2 are DFQATT and SNEGSKA (reference sequence). Deletions cut 6 bases from V and 3 bases from J, with 8 bases between. CDR3 loop: CSAAGDTEAFF. The CDR3 DNA sequence: TGCAGTGCCGCGGGGGACACTGAAGCTTTCTTT.

The V call is TRBV27, the J call TRBJ1-2, with no clear D. The CDR3 runs to 13 residues. Germline CDR1 MNHEY, CDR2 SMNVEV (reference sequence). The germline V and J ends were trimmed by 3 bases and 8 bases, with 13 bases remaining between them. The CDR3 protein is CASSFENKVGYTF. The CDR3 nucleotides read TGTGCCAGCAGTTTCGAGAATAAAGTCGGCTACACCTTC.

In this sample, this clone turned up a few times. The same CDR3 can be traced to other DNA sequences in this sample. The chain joins TRBV4-3 to TRBJ1-4; D gene uncertain. Germline loops: CDR1 LGHNA, CDR2 YSLEER. This CDR3 has 15 residues. V was cut by 1 base and J by 8 bases, with 14 bases left in between. CDR3 in amino acids: CASSQVLGRGEKLFF. The CDR3 nucleotides read TGCGCCAGCAGCCAAGTGTTAGGGCGGGGAGAAAAACTGTTTTTT.